This T cell receptor (beta chain) was observed in a study of cytomegalovirus exposure and HLA in healthy donors. Points on this clone: Its antigen is as yet unknown.

PCR employed 60 Vbeta and 13 Jbeta primers. Original handling: In a later analysis, around 10 million of about 80 million unique beta chains occurred in at least two donors. TCRdb's copy holds only in-frame clones and misses some; the assay was immunoSEQ multiplex PCR. The V and J calls and clone size were taken over from that table, and D and trimming were inferred from the DNA. The table includes 150,000 to 200,000 clones, 82% detected once. Per germline, CDR1 SGHNT and CDR2 YENEEA. The CDR3 sequence is 14 residues long. The V end lost 5 bases, the J end lost 2 bases, and 11 bases lay between the germline ends. Study-wide points: The study flagged about 160 TCR beta chains as cytomegalovirus-associated. Exclusion as indistinguishable affected some V segments, including TRBV6-2 and TRBV6-3. DRB1 had the most TCR associations and HLA-C the fewest, a later analysis found, with rates varying by HLA locus.

The sample comprised PBMCs. The J gene is TRBJ2-3, the V gene TRBV11-3; D is perhaps TRBD2 (5 bases). The sequence derives from a woman aged 45-65 years in good health and CMV-seropositive. The CDR3 loop reads CASSRGLDTDTQYF. DNA of the CDR3: TGTGCCAGCAGCCGAGGGCTAGACACAGATACGCAGTATTTT.